Below, 21 T cell receptor beta chains from the same sample are listed, as sequenced in a study of blood T cell repertoires in COVID-19. The method was immunoSEQ multiplex PCR; TCRdb's version includes in-frame clones alone and lacks a portion of them. The data contain fewer than 200,000 clones, about three quarters of them singletons. Sequenced: peripheral blood. The receptor source for this set is a man aged 65 to 85 with acute or convalescent COVID-19.

The rearrangement uses TRBV7-2 and TRBJ2-7, with a possible D match to TRBD1 (7 bases). The V gene's germline CDR1 is SGHTA and CDR2 FQGNSA. V lost 5 bases and J 3 bases, leaving 17 bases between the germline ends. The CDR3 contains 15 residues. The CDR3 nucleotides read TGTGCCAGCAGCCAGGGGGGCAGTACACACTACGAGCAGTACTTC. Translation: CASSQGGSTHYEQYF.

The chain joins TRBV4-2 to TRBJ1-1, with a possible D match to TRBD1 (6 bases). CDR1 LGHNA and CDR2 YNFKEQ come from the germline V gene. The CDR3 has 15 residues. V was trimmed by 3 bases and J by 1 base, leaving 12 bases between them. Here the CDR3 reads CASSHVDRKNTEAFF. For the CDR3, the DNA is TGTGCCAGCAGCCATGTTGACAGGAAGAACACTGAAGCTTTCTTT.

The chain is built from TRBV29-1 and TRBJ1-1, with TRBD1 matching 7 bases. V lost 7 bases to trimming and J lost 1 base; unmatched junction nucleotides: 6. This CDR3 has 13 amino acids. Germline-derived CDR1 and CDR2 are SQVTM and ANQGSEA. The chain's CDR3 is CSADTGANTEAFF. CDR3 coding DNA: TGCAGCGCAGATACAGGGGCGAACACTGAAGCTTTCTTT.

The chain is built from TRBV19 and TRBJ2-7; D possibly corresponds to TRBD1 (6 bases). V was cut by 2 bases and J by 3 bases, with 17 bases left in between. The CDR3 has 16 residues. The germline V gene encodes CDR1 LNHDA and CDR2 SQIVND (reference sequence). The CDR3 bases are TGTGCCAGTAGTATAAAAGGGGACACCTCGAGCTACGAGCAGTACTTC. It encodes CASSIKGDTSSYEQYF.

The rearrangement links TRBV5-8 to TRBJ2-3; TRBD1 matches at 7 bases. The V gene's germline CDR1 is SGHTS and CDR2 YDEGEE. CDR3 size: 15 residues. With V trimmed by 0 bases and J by 4 bases, 5 bases remained unmatched. CDR3 residues: CASSLGQGVADTQYF. The CDR3 DNA sequence: TGTGCCAGCAGCTTGGGGCAGGGGGTCGCAGATACGCAGTATTTT. The full variable domain, completed using reference TRBV5-8 and TRBJ2-3, is EAGVTQSPTHLIKTRGQQATLRCSPISGHTSVYWYQQALGLGLQFLLWYDEGEERNRGNFPPRFSGRQFPNYSSELNVNALELEDSALYLCASSLGQGVADTQYFGPGTRLTVL.

The V call is TRBV30, the J call TRBJ1-6; unclear D gene. The germline V and J ends were trimmed by 5 bases and 13 bases, with 15 bases remaining between them. The length of the CDR3 is 12 residues. CDR1 GTSNPN and CDR2 SVGIG come from the germline V gene (reference sequence). The CDR3 here is CAWGQPDSPLHF. The CDR3 DNA reads TGTGCCTGGGGGCAGCCAGACTCTCCCCTCCACTTT.

This sequence joins TRBV6-5 and TRBJ1-2; 7 nucleotides line up with TRBD1. The CDR3 totals 12 residues. Germline CDR1 MNHEY, CDR2 SVGAGI. J was trimmed by 4 bases and V by 10 bases; bases with no gene match: 6. The CDR3 sequence: CANPGQFYGYTF. The CDR3 DNA reads as TGTGCCAACCCGGGACAGTTCTATGGCTACACCTTC.

This clone is medium-sized (0.01 to 0.1%) within its sample. The rearrangement joins TRBV12-3 or TRBV12-4 to TRBJ1-1, with D unclear. This CDR3 region has 12 residues. V was pared by 6 bases and J by 3 bases, with 8 bases between. Here the CDR3 DNA reads TGTGCCAGCAGCTACAGATACACTGAAGCTTTCTTT. Translation: CASSYRYTEAFF.

The V gene is TRBV28, the J gene TRBJ2-7; a weak D match, TRBD1 (6 bases). Trimming removed 8 bases from V and 1 base from J, with 18 bases in between. Germline loops: CDR1 MDHEN, CDR2 SYDVKM. This CDR3 has 15 amino acids. CDR3 bases: TGTGCCAGCGGGACGACAGGCCGACTTTCCTACGAGCAGTACTTC. Amino acids: CASGTTGRLSYEQYF.

A single count supports this clone. V gene TRBV5-5 combines with J gene TRBJ2-7, with 7 bases fitting TRBD1. This CDR3 is 13 amino acids long. The germline CDR1 and CDR2 sequences are SGHKS and YYEKEE (reference sequence). V shed 4 bases, J shed 6 bases, and the junction held 7 bases outside the gene matches. The CDR3 bases are TGTGCCAGCAGCGAGCCGACAGGGACCGAGCAGTACTTC. As protein: CASSEPTGTEQYF.

The chain is built from TRBV7-3 and TRBJ2-2, with 7 bases matching TRBD2. Germline CDR1 is SGHTA and CDR2 is FQGTGA. The CDR3 has 14 residues. V lost 4 bases and J lost 6; bases outside the gene matches: 5. The CDR3 loop is CASSSRGLAGELFF. CDR3 nucleotides: TGTGCCAGCAGCTCACGAGGACTAGCCGGGGAGCTGTTTTTT. Variable domain in full (rest from reference TRBV7-3 and TRBJ2-2): GAGVSQTPSNKVTEKGKYVELRCDPISGHTALYWYRQSLGQGPEFLIYFQGTGAADDSGLPNDRFFAVRPEGSVSTLKIQRTERGDSAVYLCASSSRGLAGELFFGEGSRLTVL.

V is TRBV9 and J is TRBJ2-5; a possible D gene is TRBD2 (6 bases). V lost 0 bases and J 2 bases, leaving 8 bases between the germline ends. This CDR3 contains 14 residues. Germline CDR1 SGDLS, CDR2 YYNGEE. The CDR3 sequence is CASSVASVQETQYF. In DNA, the CDR3 is TGTGCCAGCAGCGTAGCTAGCGTACAAGAGACCCAGTACTTC.

The rearrangement joins TRBV10-3 to TRBJ1-2, with 10 bases identical to TRBD1. Germline loops: CDR1 ENHRY, CDR2 SYGVKD. With V trimmed by 4 bases and J by 7 bases, 6 bases remained unmatched. The CDR3 loop spans 14 amino acids. The CDR3 sequence: CAISGSGTGVGYTF. CDR3 in DNA: TGTGCCATCAGTGGATCCGGGACAGGGGTTGGCTACACCTTC.

The J gene is TRBJ1-2, the V gene TRBV5-4, with D possibly TRBD1 on 6 matching bases. This CDR3 is 15 amino acids long. Between the trimmed V and J ends, which lost 4 bases and 0 bases, there was a span of 13 bases. The germline gives CDR1 SGHNT, CDR2 YYREEE (reference sequence). As DNA, the CDR3 is TGTGCCAGCAGCCCCCAGACAGGAGCTAACTATGGCTACACCTTC. This encodes CASSPQTGANYGYTF.

J is TRBJ2-1 and V is TRBV7-2; D gene unclear. CDR3 length: 12 residues. V was cut by 2 bases and J by 5 bases, with 4 bases left in between. Germline V gene lookup returns CDR1 SGHTA and CDR2 FQGNSA. CDR3 DNA: TGTGCCAGCAGCTTATATAACAATGAGCAGTTCTTC. Protein product: CASSLYNNEQFF.

V gene TRBV11-1 combines with J gene TRBJ2-2, with a weak D call TRBD1 (6 bases). V lost 0 bases and J lost 8, with 10 bases in between. This CDR3 region has 14 residues. Germline values: CDR1 SGHAT, CDR2 FQDESV (reference sequence). DNA for the CDR3: TGTGCCAGCAGCTTAGCAGCAGGGGTTGGGGAGCTGTTTTTT. This sequence encodes CASSLAAGVGELFF.

J is TRBJ2-7 and V is TRBV11-3; 9 nucleotides align to TRBD1. The CDR3 sequence is 14 residues long. Trimming at V came to 2 bases and at J to 5 bases, leaving 4 bases not matched to a gene. Looked up from germline, CDR1 is SGHNT and CDR2 is YENEEA. In DNA, the CDR3 is TGTGCCAGCAGCTTAACCGGGACAGGGCACGAGCAGTACTTC. Translation gives CASSLTGTGHEQYF.

This clone has a handful of counts. The chain recombines TRBV6-5 with TRBJ2-1, with D possibly matching TRBD1 (5 bases). Trimming took off 5 bases at V and 8 bases at J, with 16 bases between the two ends. The CDR3 loop spans 14 amino acids. Germline V gene lookup returns CDR1 MNHEY and CDR2 SVGAGI. The CDR3 protein is CASSLRGLRDEQFF. The CDR3 region has the DNA TGTGCCAGCAGTCTCAGAGGCCTCAGGGATGAGCAGTTCTTC.

This clone has only one observation. The junction differs from germline at one of its ends, possibly a read error. The gene calls are TRBV7-7 and TRBJ2-5; possibly TRBD2 for D (6 bases). The germline CDR1 and CDR2 sequences are SSHAT and FNYEAQ (reference sequence). The CDR3 runs to 16 residues. This chain's CDR3 is CASSLNFGGNQETQYF. DNA of the CDR3: TGTGCTAGCAGCTTAAATTTTGGCGGGAACCAAGAGACCCAGTACTTC.

The CDR3 region is CASSREQGPYEQYF. The DNA of the CDR3 is TGTGCCAGCTCCCGAGAACAGGGTCCCTACGAGCAGTACTTC. The rearrangement joins TRBV6-5 to TRBJ2-7; perhaps TRBD1 as D (6 bases). Germline CDR1 MNHEY, CDR2 SVGAGI. Deletions cut 8 bases from V and 2 bases from J, with 16 bases between. This CDR3 is 14 amino acids long.

J is TRBJ2-5 and V is TRBV19; TRBD1 aligns across 7 bases. CDR1 is LNHDA, CDR2 SQIVND, per germline (reference sequence). J gave up 4 bases and V 3 bases, and 2 bases lay outside the gene matches. The CDR3 is 13 residues long. The CDR3 DNA is TGTGCCAGTAGTATGACAGGGTTAGAGACCCAGTACTTC. Its protein is CASSMTGLETQYF.